The 7 T cell receptor beta chains presented below share a single source sample, sequenced in a study of blood T cell repertoires in COVID-19. TCRdb's table, derived via immunoSEQ multiplex PCR, lists solely in-frame clones and lacks some. The sample contains approximately 170,000 clones, about 86% of which appear only once. Source material: peripheral blood. These receptors all stem from a woman older than 75 with acute or convalescent COVID-19.

This sequence joins TRBV2 and TRBJ2-7, with 8 bases fitting TRBD2. The germline gives CDR1 SNHLY, CDR2 FYNNEI. V dropped 0 bases and J dropped 3; count of bases not matched to a gene: 7. The CDR3 has 16 amino acids. This chain's CDR3 is CASSEALGLGIYEQYF. The CDR3 DNA is TGTGCCAGCAGTGAAGCGCTGGGACTAGGAATCTACGAGCAGTACTTC.

The genes are TRBV10-3 and TRBJ2-1; D is possibly TRBD1 (6 bases). This CDR3 region has 12 residues. Per germline, CDR1 ENHRY and CDR2 SYGVKD. The V and J ends lost 3 bases and 8 bases respectively, with 8 bases between them. The CDR3 nucleotides are TGTGCCATCAGTGACAGGGGTCATGAGCAGTTCTTC. It specifies CAISDRGHEQFF.

Only one count was recorded for this clone. The V call is TRBV5-1, the J call TRBJ2-3; D gene unclear. CDR3 length: 14 residues. The V end lost 0 bases, the J end lost 3 bases, and 8 bases lay between the germline ends. From germline, CDR1 is SGHRS and CDR2 YFSETQ. This chain's CDR3 is CASSLDSGTDTQYF. The DNA for the CDR3 is TGCGCCAGCAGCTTGGACAGTGGTACAGATACGCAGTATTTT.

The gene calls are TRBV5-6 and TRBJ1-4; 8 bases match TRBD1. The J segment lost 5 bases and the V segment lost 5 bases, leaving 5 bases of the junction unmatched. The germline V gene encodes CDR1 SGHDT and CDR2 YYEEEE. The CDR3 is 14 residues long. CDR3 loop: CASSRQGPNEKLFF. The CDR3 nucleotides are TGTGCCAGCAGTCGACAGGGGCCCAATGAAAAACTGTTTTTT. Filled out from reference TRBV5-6 and TRBJ1-4, the complete variable domain reads DAGVTQSPTHLIKTRGQQVTLRCSPKSGHDTVSWYQQALGQGPQFIFQYYEEEERQRGNFPDRFSGHQFPNYSSELNVNALLLGDSALYLCASSRQGPNEKLFFGSGTQLSVL.

A few counts support this clone. The chain recombines TRBV5-1 with TRBJ2-1, with a possible D match to TRBD1 (6 bases). V shed 5 bases and J shed 4 bases, with 10 bases lying between them. This CDR3 is built from 13 residues. Germline V gives CDR1 SGHRS, CDR2 YFSETQ. The CDR3 reads CASRTGQYNEQFF. The CDR3 nucleotides are TGCGCCAGCAGAACAGGACAGTACAATGAGCAGTTCTTC.

V and J are TRBV28 and TRBJ1-6; D is undetermined. Germline assignment: CDR1 MDHEN and CDR2 SYDVKM. Trimming removed 11 bases from V and 9 bases from J, with 17 bases in between. There are 13 residues in the CDR3. The CDR3 DNA follows: TGTGCCTCAGTCCAGGACTTTGTTTCACCCCTCCACTTT. The encoded protein is CASVQDFVSPLHF.

The V gene is TRBV7-2, the J gene TRBJ2-3, with D unclear. Germline V gene lookup returns CDR1 SGHTA and CDR2 FQGNSA. V was trimmed by 3 bases and J by 4 bases, leaving 14 bases between them. The CDR3 contains 15 residues. CDR3 nucleotide sequence: TGTGCCAGCAGCTTTCAGTCATCCTCCGCAGATACGCAGTATTTT. Translating it yields CASSFQSSSADTQYF. The complete variable domain, with remaining parts taken from reference TRBV7-2 and TRBJ2-3, reads GAGVSQSPSNKVTEKGKDVELRCDPISGHTALYWYRQSLGQGLEFLIYFQGNSAPDKSGLPSDRFSAERTGGSVSTLTIQRTQQEDSAVYLCASSFQSSSADTQYFGPGTRLTVL.